Shown below are 31 T cell receptor beta chains from a single sample sequenced in a study of CD8 T cells in ankylosing spondylitis. TCRdb reprocessed the 5' RACE reads via MiXCR and lists one record per CDR3 protein. This sample has some 240,000 distinct CDR3 sequences; 7.5% to 9% occur once, and the top ten carry around 6.8%. Sequenced: blood, either unsorted or a sorted T cell fraction (not recorded which). The source is a male donor with ankylosing spondylitis or in good health (not recorded which).

This clonotype was observed at least ten times. The rearrangement uses TRBV10-3 and TRBJ2-1; 10 nucleotides line up with TRBD1. The CDR3 is made up of 14 amino acids. The germline V gene encodes CDR1 ENHRY and CDR2 SYGVKD. After removal of 7 bases from V and 10 bases from J, the junction contained 10 bases not matched to a gene. As DNA, the CDR3 is TGTGCCATCATACCGGGACTGGGACAGGGGGAGCAGTTCTTC. It encodes CAIIPGLGQGEQFF.

The chain employs TRBV9 and TRBJ2-7; 7 positions match TRBD2. The CDR3 has 15 residues. CDR1 and CDR2 (germline): SGDLS, YYNGEE. Losses at the gene ends were 4 bases for V and 5 bases for J; bases not matched to a gene: 12. The CDR3 DNA is TGTGCCAGCAGCCCACCAGCGAGCGGGATGCACGAGCAGTACTTC. Its protein product is CASSPPASGMHEQYF.

This clonotype was detected ten times or more. This CDR3 is CASSGDRASYEQYF. The CDR3 DNA reads as TGTGCCAGCAGTGGAGACAGGGCTTCCTACGAGCAGTACTTC. This rearrangement joins TRBV6-1 to TRBJ2-7; 7 bases fit TRBD1. Trimming took 4 bases from V and 1 from J; bases not matched to a gene: 4. This CDR3 is 14 amino acids long. The germline gives CDR1 MNHNS, CDR2 SASEGT.

This clonotype was counted many times. J is TRBJ1-2 and V is TRBV5-1; a possible D gene is TRBD1 (5 bases). Trimming shortened V by 3 bases and J by 2 bases, and 11 bases separated the two germline ends. This CDR3 contains 14 residues. Germline CDR1 SGHRS, CDR2 YFSETQ. The CDR3: CASSSGGRNYGYTF. Here the CDR3 DNA reads TGCGCCAGCAGCTCGGGGGGAAGGAACTATGGCTACACCTTC. Filled out from reference TRBV5-1 and TRBJ1-2, the complete variable domain reads KAGVTQTPRYLIKTRGQQVTLSCSPISGHRSVSWYQQTPGQGLQFLFEYFSETQRNKGNFPGRFSGRQFSNSRSEMNVSTLELGDSALYLCASSSGGRNYGYTFGSGTRLTVV.

This clonotype has just a few counts. This sequence joins TRBV7-6 and TRBJ2-2; D is unclear. Germline lookup yields CDR1 SGHVS and CDR2 FNYEAQ. V shed 1 base and J shed 2 bases, with 5 bases lying between them. This CDR3 spans 14 amino acids. In DNA, the CDR3 is TGTGCCAGCAGCTTAGGACATAACACCGGGGAGCTGTTTTTT. Protein sequence: CASSLGHNTGELFF.

The table lists this clonotype with many counts. V usage is TRBV7-2 and J usage is TRBJ1-4; TRBD1 matches at 10 bases. Germline assignment: CDR1 SGHTA and CDR2 FQGNSA. This CDR3 contains 13 residues. Trimming at V came to 4 bases and at J to 11 bases, leaving 4 bases not matched to a gene. This CDR3 is CASSSGQGEKLFF. In nucleotides, the CDR3 is TGTGCCAGCAGCTCCGGACAGGGGGAGAAACTGTTTTTT.

This clonotype was recorded at least ten times. V usage is TRBV27 and J usage is TRBJ1-1; no clear D gene. The CDR3 extends over 18 amino acids. The ends were cut back, 5 bases at V and 4 bases at J, with 26 bases in the middle. Germline V gene lookup returns CDR1 MNHEY and CDR2 SMNVEV (reference sequence). The CDR3 region is CASSHGGVWGRRGTEAFF. CDR3 nucleotides: TGTGCCAGCAGTCATGGTGGGGTGTGGGGTCGGCGCGGCACTGAAGCTTTCTTT.

This clonotype was detected many times. The rearrangement links TRBV12-3 or TRBV12-4 to TRBJ2-7; D gene ambiguous. The CDR3 is 14 residues long. Trimming stripped 2 bases from V and 2 bases from J, with 10 bases between. CDR3 residues: CASSLRLPPYEQYF. The CDR3 DNA reads as TGTGCCAGCAGTTTACGGCTTCCCCCCTACGAGCAGTACTTC.

This clonotype occurred a few times. The V and J genes are TRBV7-2 and TRBJ1-2, with a possible D match to TRBD1 (6 bases). V gave up 5 bases and J gave up 2 bases, with 15 bases separating them. The CDR3 contains 15 residues. The germline CDR1 and CDR2 sequences are SGHTA and FQGNSA. In DNA form, the CDR3 reads TGTGCCAGCAGCCCCGGGAAGGGGGTCAACTATGGCTACACCTTC. Its translation is CASSPGKGVNYGYTF.

The table lists this clonotype with a few counts. The rearrangement links TRBV19 to TRBJ2-2; D perhaps matches TRBD1 (5 bases). This CDR3 comprises 12 residues. The V end was cut by 4 bases, the J end by 8 bases, with 8 bases between. Germline V gene lookup returns CDR1 LNHDA and CDR2 SQIVND (reference sequence). The CDR3 DNA sequence: TGTGCCAGTAGTAACCCAGGGGGGGAGCTGTTTTTT. Its translation is CASSNPGGELFF. Drawing the rest from reference TRBV19 and TRBJ2-2, the complete variable domain is DGGITQSPKYLFRKEGQNVTLSCEQNLNHDAMYWYRQDPGQGLRLIYYSQIVNDFQKGDIAEGYSVSREKKESFPLTVTSAQKNPTAFYLCASSNPGGELFFGEGSRLTVL.

This clonotype showed up many times. The chain uses TRBV20-1 and TRBJ2-6; tentative D call: TRBD1 (6 bases). Germline V gene lookup returns CDR1 DFQATT and CDR2 SNEGSKA (reference sequence). V dropped 4 bases and J dropped 0 bases, with 10 bases sitting between them. CDR3 length: 15 amino acids. CDR3 in DNA: TGCAGTGCTACAGGGGTCCTCTCTGGGGCCAACGTCCTGACTTTC. Translated: CSATGVLSGANVLTF.

V usage is TRBV12-5 and J usage is TRBJ1-4; 9 nucleotides align to TRBD1. The CDR3 totals 14 residues. In germline, CDR1 is LGHNT, CDR2 FRNRAP. V was pared by 1 base and J by 8 bases, with 2 bases of the junction left unmatched. This CDR3 reads CASGLGTGDEKLFF. The CDR3 DNA is TGTGCTAGTGGTTTGGGGACAGGGGACGAAAAACTGTTTTTT.

This clonotype has a handful of counts. V is TRBV25-1 and J is TRBJ1-5; the D gene is possibly TRBD1 (5 bases). Between the trimmed V and J ends, which lost 5 bases and 6 bases, there was a span of 11 bases. CDR1 and CDR2 from the germline V gene are MGHDK and SYGVNS. The CDR3 has 13 amino acids. The CDR3 reads CASSPPGGQPQHF. The DNA of the CDR3 is TGTGCCAGCAGTCCCCCTGGGGGTCAGCCCCAGCATTTT. The full variable domain, in which reference TRBV25-1 and TRBJ1-5 provide the parts outside the CDR3, is EADIYQTPRYLVIGTGKKITLECSQTMGHDKMYWYQQDPGMELHLIHYSYGVNSTEKGDLSSESTVSRIRTEHFPLTLESARPSHTSQYLCASSPPGGQPQHFGDGTRLSIL.

V gene TRBV20-1 combines with J gene TRBJ1-2, with a possible D match to TRBD1 (5 bases). V lost 0 bases and J lost 3, with 14 bases in between. The CDR3 length is 15 residues. Per germline, CDR1 DFQATT and CDR2 SNEGSKA (reference sequence). The CDR3 region is CSARDPRRGDYGYTF. CDR3 coding DNA: TGCAGTGCTAGAGACCCCAGGCGGGGGGACTATGGCTACACCTTC.

The sample holds a few counts of this clonotype. The rearrangement links TRBV5-1 to TRBJ2-1, with a tentative D call TRBD1 (7 bases). CDR1 is SGHRS and CDR2 is YFSETQ in the germline V gene. This CDR3 region has 15 residues. Between the trimmed V and J ends, which lost 4 bases and 6 bases, there was a span of 17 bases. The CDR3 DNA sequence: TGCGCCAGCAGCCACAGGGCAGGGGGGTCCAATGAGCAGTTCTTC. Translating gives CASSHRAGGSNEQFF.

This clonotype showed up many times. The chain links TRBV4-1 to TRBJ2-1; D is unresolved. Germline loops: CDR1 MGHRA, CDR2 YSYEKL. This CDR3 comprises 17 residues. V was clipped by 0 bases and J by 0 bases, with 12 bases between them. CDR3 amino acids: CASSQEVAQLSYNEQFF. CDR3 nucleotides: TGCGCCAGCAGCCAAGAAGTGGCGCAACTCTCCTACAATGAGCAGTTCTTC.

This clonotype has a count of ten or more. The rearrangement uses TRBV7-2 and TRBJ2-1; the match to TRBD2 covers 12 bases. The CDR3 contains 16 residues. Germline V gives CDR1 SGHTA, CDR2 FQGNSA. Trimming at V came to 5 bases and at J to 7 bases, leaving 9 bases not matched to a gene. The chain's CDR3 is CASSLRLAGVRNEQFF. The CDR3 coding sequence is TGTGCCAGCAGCCTCCGACTAGCGGGAGTGCGAAATGAGCAGTTCTTC.

This clonotype was seen ten or more times. CDR3 DNA: TGTGCCAGCAGTTTAGCGGGTGGCTCTGGGGGCTACACCTTC. Protein: CASSLAGGSGGYTF. The rearrangement links TRBV12-3 or TRBV12-4 to TRBJ1-2, with unresolved D. Trimming took off 0 bases at V and 8 bases at J, with 13 bases between the two ends. The CDR3 has 14 amino acids.

In this sample, this clonotype turned up a few times. The chain carries TRBV9 and TRBJ2-7, with 7 bases matching TRBD1. Germline assignment: CDR1 SGDLS and CDR2 YYNGEE. With V trimmed by 1 base and J by 4 bases, 5 bases remained unmatched. This CDR3 is 14 amino acids long. The DNA of the CDR3 is TGTGCCAGCAGCGTATCCCAGGGGGAGTACGAGCAGTACTTC. It translates to CASSVSQGEYEQYF. Supplemented by reference TRBV9 and TRBJ2-7, the full variable domain reads DSGVTQTPKHLITATGQRVTLRCSPRSGDLSVYWYQQSLDQGLQFLIQYYNGEERAKGNILERFSAQQFPDLHSELNLSSLELGDSALYFCASSVSQGEYEQYFGPGTRLTVT.

This clonotype appeared many times. The V gene is TRBV5-6, the J gene TRBJ2-7; TRBD1 matches at 8 bases. There are 12 residues in the CDR3. Germline CDR1 is SGHDT and CDR2 is YYEEEE. V dropped 4 bases and J dropped 6; count of bases not matched to a gene: 3. DNA for the CDR3: TGTGCCAGCAGCCCGACAGGGGTCGAGCAGTACTTC. This translates into CASSPTGVEQYF.

This clonotype occurred many times. The chain links TRBV20-1 to TRBJ1-5; the D is unclear. CDR3 length equals 12 residues. In germline, CDR1 is DFQATT, CDR2 SNEGSKA (reference sequence). Trimming cost V 5 bases and J 4 bases, with 9 bases left between them. Written as DNA, the CDR3 is TGCAGTGCTTCCCGGGTGAATCAGCCCCAGCATTTT. Translated: CSASRVNQPQHF.

This clonotype was recorded many times. The rearrangement uses TRBV20-1 and TRBJ2-5; TRBD2 agrees at 10 bases. V dropped 3 bases and J dropped 1; count of bases not matched to a gene: 8. Germline-derived CDR1 and CDR2 are DFQATT and SNEGSKA (reference sequence). The CDR3 spans 16 residues. The CDR3 bases are TGCAGTGCTAGTCGAACTAGCGGGAAGTCCCAAGAGACCCAGTACTTC. Protein: CSASRTSGKSQETQYF.

This clonotype appeared many times. This chain connects TRBV6-2 or TRBV6-3 to TRBJ2-2; TRBD2 might be the D (5 bases). This CDR3 is built from 18 residues. Between the trimmed V and J ends, which lost 6 bases and 0 bases, there was a span of 20 bases. Germline loops: CDR1 MNHEY, CDR2 SVGEGT. The CDR3 reads CASSPLGTGSSNTGELFF. In DNA, the CDR3 is TGTGCCAGCAGCCCACTAGGTACTGGGAGCTCGAACACCGGGGAGCTGTTTTTT.

This clonotype was seen ten or more times. This rearrangement joins TRBV20-1 to TRBJ2-1; TRBD2 aligns across 10 bases. CDR1 is DFQATT, CDR2 SNEGSKA, per germline (reference sequence). The CDR3 is 15 residues long. V shed 5 bases, J shed 8 bases, and the junction held 12 bases outside the gene matches. CDR3 loop: CSASKRGGSGDEQFF. CDR3 DNA: TGCAGTGCTTCTAAGCGGGGGGGCAGTGGCGATGAGCAGTTCTTC.

V usage is TRBV2 and J usage is TRBJ1-2, with D unclear. Germline CDR1 reads SNHLY; CDR2 reads FYNNEI. The CDR3 has 12 residues. Between the trimmed V and J ends, which lost 3 bases and 8 bases, there was a span of 10 bases. The CDR3 sequence is CASSEGGRGYTF. CDR3 in DNA: TGTGCCAGCAGTGAGGGTGGGAGAGGCTACACCTTC.

This clonotype was seen many times. The V gene is TRBV20-1, the J gene TRBJ2-7; unclear D gene. The V end was cut by 0 bases, the J end by 4 bases, with 7 bases between. This CDR3 has 12 amino acids. Germline V gene data show CDR1 as DFQATT and CDR2 as SNEGSKA (reference sequence). DNA for the CDR3: TGCAGTGCTAGAGATCTCCGGTACGAGCAGTACTTC. Protein product: CSARDLRYEQYF.

This clonotype was counted ten times or more. This chain links TRBV19 with TRBJ1-2; tentatively, D is TRBD1 (5 bases). Germline CDR1 LNHDA, CDR2 SQIVND (reference sequence). V was pared by 5 bases and J by 4 bases, with 17 bases between. The CDR3 runs to 15 residues. The CDR3 is CASSGFEGSGYGYTF. In DNA, the CDR3 is TGTGCCAGTAGTGGCTTTGAGGGGTCTGGCTATGGCTACACCTTC.

Only a few counts were recorded for this clonotype. V gene TRBV7-2 combines with J gene TRBJ2-7; 14 bases agree with TRBD2. The CDR3 runs to 17 residues. Germline V gene data show CDR1 as SGHTA and CDR2 as FQGNSA. Germline trimming cut 5 bases from V and 3 bases from J; bases unmatched to any gene: 9. The DNA of the CDR3 is TGTGCCAGCAGCCCAACCGGGACTAGCGGGAGAAACTACGAGCAGTACTTC. Amino acids: CASSPTGTSGRNYEQYF.

This clonotype was seen many times. The CDR3 DNA reads as TGCGCCAGCAGCTTGGGGCAGGGGGGTCTCAATGAGCAGTTCTTC. Amino acids: CASSLGQGGLNEQFF. The rearrangement joins TRBV5-1 to TRBJ2-1; D perhaps matches TRBD1 (7 bases). Germline V CDR1 and CDR2: SGHRS, YFSETQ. The CDR3 is made up of 15 amino acids. V gave up 0 bases and J gave up 6 bases, with 13 bases separating them.

Only one count was recorded for this clonotype. Just one base apart from a much larger clone, this may be a read error. This rearrangement joins TRBV12-5 to TRBJ1-1; no definite D call. Trimming removed 10 bases at V and 5 bases at J, with 17 bases between. The CDR3 covers 13 residues. Germline CDR1 LGHNT, CDR2 FRNRAP. The CDR3 DNA follows: TGTGCTACCGCTTGTGGGTTAACGACTGAAGCTTTCTTT. Amino acid sequence: CATACGLTTEAFF.

This clonotype was observed many times. The J gene is TRBJ2-3, the V gene TRBV12-3 or TRBV12-4; possible D gene TRBD1, 6 bases. The CDR3 is made up of 15 amino acids. V was trimmed by 1 base and J by 4 bases, leaving 12 bases between them. DNA for the CDR3: TGTGCCAGCAGTTTAGGTTCGGCAGGGGCAGATACGCAGTATTTT. The encoded protein is CASSLGSAGADTQYF.